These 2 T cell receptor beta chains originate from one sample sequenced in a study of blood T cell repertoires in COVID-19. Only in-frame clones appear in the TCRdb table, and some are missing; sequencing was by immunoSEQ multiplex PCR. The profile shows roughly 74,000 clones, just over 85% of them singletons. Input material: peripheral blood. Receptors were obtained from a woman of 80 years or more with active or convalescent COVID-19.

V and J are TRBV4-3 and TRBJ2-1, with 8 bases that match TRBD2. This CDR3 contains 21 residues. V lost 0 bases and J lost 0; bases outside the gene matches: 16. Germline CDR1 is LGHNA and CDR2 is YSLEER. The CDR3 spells CASSQETVLAGLLSSYNEQFF. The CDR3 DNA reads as TGCGCCAGCAGCCAAGAAACGGTGCTAGCGGGTCTCCTTAGCTCCTACAATGAGCAGTTCTTC.

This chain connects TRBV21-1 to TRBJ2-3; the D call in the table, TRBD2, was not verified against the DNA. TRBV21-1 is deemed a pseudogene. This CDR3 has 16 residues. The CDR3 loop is CASSKAIADGTDTQYF. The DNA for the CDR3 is TGTGCCAGCAGCAAAGCGATAGCGGACGGCACAGATACGCAGTATTTT.